This T cell receptor beta chain appears in the sequencing data of a study of response to subunit inactivated influenza vaccine. General study findings and limits: Researchers suggested that each seasonal influenza vaccination recruits few new T cells.

Germline values: CDR1 MDHEN, CDR2 SYDVKM. The CDR3 is made up of 17 amino acids. J lost 2 bases, V lost 6 bases, and 15 bases had no gene match. As regards this clonotype: The antigen remains unidentified.

In TCRdb, the RT-PCR reads were re-called with MiXCR into one record per CDR3 protein. The data show about 520,000 distinct CDR3 sequences, about 25% seen once. Source: CD4+ T cells sorted from PBMCs, taken around 5 days after vaccination. The clonotype was recovered from a man aged 50 to 59 who received an inactivated influenza vaccine. The chain is built from TRBV28 and TRBJ2-7; 8 positions agree with TRBD2. In nucleotides, the CDR3 is TGTGCCAGCAGCTACGTCGTCGGGAGGGCCAGGCCCTACGAGCAGTACTTC. Protein product: CASSYVVGRARPYEQYF.